This T cell receptor (beta chain) was captured in a study of cytotoxic CD8 clonotypes in ibrutinib-treated CLL. Study-wide results and limits: Rising at ibrutinib response, clonality subsequently fell back toward baseline at progression. Baseline values of clonality outstripped age-matched healthy donors and followed circulating CD8+ T-cell counts.

The germline CDR1 and CDR2 sequences are SGHNT and YYREEE (reference sequence). The CDR3 has 13 residues. V lost 3 bases and J lost 6; bases outside the gene matches: 5. Remarks on this clone: What it binds is unknown.

The protocol was immunoSEQ multiplex PCR, while the TCRdb copy is restricted to in-frame clones and leaves out a portion. Among roughly 250,000 clones listed, 70% were seen once. This chain joins TRBV5-4 and TRBJ1-1, with TRBD1 matching 7 bases. This sequence originates from a human donor with chronic lymphocytic leukemia. Material: PBMCs, obtained after 24 months of ibrutinib treatment. CDR3 DNA: TGTGCCAGCAGCTCGTGGACAGGCTCTGAAGCTTTCTTT. Its protein is CASSSWTGSEAFF. The variable domain in full, with the rest retrieved from reference TRBV5-4 and TRBJ1-1, is ETGVTQSPTHLIKTRGQQVTLRCSSQSGHNTVSWYQQALGQGPQFIFQYYREEENGRGNFPPRFSGLQFPNYSSELNVNALELDDSALYLCASSSWTGSEAFFGQGTRLTVV.